The T cell receptor (beta chain) under discussion was sequenced for a study of blood T cell repertoires in COVID-19. For the study at large: Acute and convalescent COVID-19 samples came from the United States, Italy and Spain. The analysed material was cDNA or gDNA that came from T cells, B-cell-depleted T cells, or PBMCs.

The CDR3 is made up of 14 amino acids. Germline CDR1 reads GTSNPN; CDR2 reads SVGIG (reference sequence). Trimming took 2 bases from V and 8 from J, leaving 18 bases between them. Source study methods: Researchers report that nucleated cell counts were estimated from reference gene primer amplification. Assay used: immunoSEQ multiplex PCR; TCRdb lists only in-frame clones, some missing. That table is the source of V, J and clone size, and D and trimming were worked out from the DNA. The sample consists of fewer than 250,000 clones, just under 85% of them appearing once. J is TRBJ1-2 and V is TRBV30; D call uncertain. The sequence came from a middle-aged man with acute or convalescent COVID-19. What was sequenced was peripheral blood. The CDR3 nucleotides read TGTGCCTGGAGTAGAGGAGCGGTACTAGGGGGCTACACCTTC. Protein: CAWSRGAVLGGYTF. The full variable domain, with the rest looked up from reference TRBV30 and TRBJ1-2, is SQTIHQWPATLVQPVGSPLSLECTVEGTSNPNLYWYRQAAGRGLQLLFYSVGIGQISSEVPQNLSASRPQDRQFILSSKKLLLSDSGFYLCAWSRGAVLGGYTFGSGTRLTVV.